This TCR beta chain was sequenced during a study of OX40 agonist ivuxolimab in advanced cancers. Across the whole study: The study treated patients with ivuxolimab, an agonistic anti-OX40 (CD134) antibody.

Repertoires were generated with immunoSEQ multiplex PCR, while TCRdb's copy carries only in-frame clones and drops some. The sample shows 55,000 to 75,000 clones, about 85% of them seen only once. Findings and limits, study-wide: Relative to CD4+, CD8+ T cells held more expanded clones on average.

Remarks on this clone: Its target is unknown.

The length of the CDR3 is 11 residues. CDR1 is SGHVS and CDR2 is FQNEAQ in the germline V gene. Trimming pared 0 bases from V and 6 bases from J, leaving 3 bases between. V is TRBV7-8 and J is TRBJ2-7; D is ambiguous. The origin of this receptor is an adult with an advanced solid tumor such as melanoma, head and neck, liver or kidney cancer. The sequencing used CD4+ or CD8+ T cells sorted from blood, collected in a trial of the OX40 agonist ivuxolimab. The CDR3 coding sequence is TGTGCCAGCAGCTTAGCGACCGAGCAGTACTTC. This sequence encodes CASSLATEQYF.